These T cell receptor beta chains were read from a single sample in a study of control samples from healthy donors and cancer patients. Libraries were prepared by immunoSEQ multiplex PCR; TCRdb keeps only in-frame clonotypes and omits some of them. The sample yields fewer than 95,000 clones, about 82% seen once. Material: blood. These receptors were collected from a man aged 25 to 45 in good health. Each CDR3 is given with its conserved first and last residue. Fields, in order: V gene, J gene, D gene, clone size, CDR3 DNA, CDR3 protein. D genes are given only for firm matches. Clone size is given for some rows only: seen once, a few or many times, or a class if the clone is expanded.

V: TRBV27
J: TRBJ2-7
D: .
size: .
DNA: TGTGCCAGCAGTTTAAGAGGGGGTCCCTCCTACGAGCAGTACTTC
CDR3: CASSLRGGPSYEQYF

V: TRBV7-6
J: TRBJ2-3
D: TRBD2
size: .
DNA: TGTGCCAGCAGCCCCCGACTAGCGGGGGGGTTAGATACGCAGTATTTT
CDR3: CASSPRLAGGLDTQYF

V: TRBV3-1/TRBV3-2
J: TRBJ2-4
D: TRBD2
size: .
DNA: TGTGCCAGCAGCCAAGATTCGGGGACTAGCGACATTCAGTACTTC
CDR3: CASSQDSGTSDIQYF

V: TRBV3-1/TRBV3-2
J: TRBJ1-3
D: TRBD1
size: .
DNA: TGTGCCAGCACCCAGGGGGGTGGCTCTGGAAACACCATATATTTT
CDR3: CASTQGGGSGNTIYF

V: TRBV6-6
J: TRBJ2-1
D: TRBD1
size: .
DNA: TGTGCCAGCAGTCCGCCGGGACAGGGAGATGAGCAGTTCTTC
CDR3: CASSPPGQGDEQFF

V: TRBV2
J: TRBJ2-4
D: .
size: .
DNA: TGTGCCAGCTCCCCTCAGATATATCGGGCCAAAAACATTCAGTACTTC
CDR3: CASSPQIYRAKNIQYF

V: TRBV6-1
J: TRBJ2-7
D: TRBD1
size: .
DNA: TGTGCCAGCAGGCTCGGACAGGGGGCTTACGAGCAGTACTTC
CDR3: CASRLGQGAYEQYF

V: TRBV6-2/TRBV6-3
J: TRBJ2-3
D: .
size: once
DNA: TGTGCCAGCAGTTACAGTCCGGATACGCAGTATTTT
CDR3: CASSYSPDTQYF

V: TRBV5-5
J: TRBJ2-2
D: TRBD2
size: .
DNA: TGTGCCAGCAGTCACGGACTAGCGGGGGGAAGGACCGGGGAGCTGTTTTTT
CDR3: CASSHGLAGGRTGELFF

V: TRBV6-6
J: TRBJ1-3
D: TRBD1
size: once
DNA: TGTGCCAGCAGAACCTCTGACAGGGCTGGAAACACCATATATTTT
CDR3: CASRTSDRAGNTIYF

V: TRBV30
J: TRBJ2-3
D: TRBD2
size: .
DNA: TGTGCCTGGAGTGCTAAATTAGCGGGGGCGCTAGGGGATACGCAGTATTTT
CDR3: CAWSAKLAGALGDTQYF

V: TRBV3-1/TRBV3-2
J: TRBJ2-1
D: TRBD2
size: .
DNA: TGTGCCAGCAGCGATGTACTAGCGGGGGGGGACAATGAGCAGTTCTTC
CDR3: CASSDVLAGGDNEQFF

V: TRBV7-3
J: TRBJ2-6
D: .
size: .
DNA: TGTGCCAGCAGCCCCAACTCGAACTCTGGGGCCAACGTCCTGACTTTC
CDR3: CASSPNSNSGANVLTF

V: TRBV18
J: TRBJ1-6
D: .
size: .
DNA: TGTGCCAGCTCACCACCTAATTCACCCCTCCACTTT
CDR3: CASSPPNSPLHF

V: TRBV7-9
J: TRBJ1-1
D: .
size: .
DNA: TGTGCCAGCAGCCCCGGGGGGGTCACTGAAGCTTTCTTT
CDR3: CASSPGGVTEAFF

V: TRBV5-4
J: TRBJ2-7
D: TRBD2
size: .
DNA: TGTGCCAGCAGTCCCGGACTAGCGGGGGGGCTTAAGCAGTACTTC
CDR3: CASSPGLAGGLKQYF